The text below deals with one TCR beta chain. The antigen is unknown. CDR3 size: 15 residues. V lost 2 bases and J 7 bases, leaving 12 bases between the germline ends. Germline assignment: CDR1 SNHLY and CDR2 FYNNEI. This sample stems from a study of Ad26.COV2.S vaccination and SARS-CoV-2 variants. Study results and caveats: Reportedly, spike-specific CD8+ and CD4+ T cell responses achieved substantial breadth once vaccination had taken place.

This table comes from immunoSEQ multiplex PCR, and its TCRdb copy is limited to in-frame clones, with some not included. This table holds around 300,000 clones, roughly 89% found once. Treatment specified: about 20 received Ad26.COV2.S at low or high dose, single or two shots; roughly five received placebo; per-sample allocation not given. All samples were drawn on day 63, counting from the first vaccine or placebo injection. The donor was a Boston adult aged 18-55 years. An Ad26 vector expressing Wuhan-strain SARS-CoV-2 spike constituted the vaccine. The sequence was collected from a person between 18 and 65 years old who received the Ad26.COV2.S COVID-19 vaccine or a placebo. This sequence joins TRBV2 and TRBJ1-6, with a weak D call TRBD1 (5 bases). The sample was peripheral blood, taken in a trial of Ad26.COV2.S vaccine versus placebo. The CDR3: CASSERGRKNSPLHF. DNA for the CDR3: TGTGCCAGCAGTGAAAGGGGACGGAAAAATTCACCCCTCCACTTT.